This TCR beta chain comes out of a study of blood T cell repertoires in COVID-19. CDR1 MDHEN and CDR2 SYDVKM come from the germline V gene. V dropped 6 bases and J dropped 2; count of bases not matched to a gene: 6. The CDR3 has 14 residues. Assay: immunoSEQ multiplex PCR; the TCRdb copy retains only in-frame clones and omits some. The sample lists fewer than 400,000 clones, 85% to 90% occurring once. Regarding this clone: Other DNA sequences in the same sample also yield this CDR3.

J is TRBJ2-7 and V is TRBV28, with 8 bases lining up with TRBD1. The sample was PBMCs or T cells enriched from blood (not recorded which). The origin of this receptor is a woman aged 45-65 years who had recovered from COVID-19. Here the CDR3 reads CASRPGTGTYEQYF. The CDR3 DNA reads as TGTGCCAGCAGACCCGGGACAGGCACCTACGAGCAGTACTTC.